What follows describes a single T cell receptor beta chain. The antigen remains unidentified. This specimen comes from a study of T cell responses to AZD1222 COVID-19 vaccine. General study results and limits: Nearly half of unique spike-specific TCRs reportedly avoided B.1.351 and B.1.1.7 mutated regions. Clonal diversity may have been underestimated in mostly white British donors.

Measured with immunoSEQ multiplex PCR; TCRdb has only the in-frame clones, and not every one. The sample has over 150,000 clones; around 87% are singletons. Trimming stripped 2 bases from V and 10 bases from J, with 9 bases between. The CDR3 sequence is 12 residues long. Germline V gene lookup returns CDR1 MDHEN and CDR2 SYDVKM. The TCR comes from an adult in good health. This material consisted of peripheral blood, taken on day 0 of AZD1222 vaccination. The chain links TRBV28 to TRBJ2-1; D is ambiguous. CDR3 in amino acids: CASSLRTGEQFF. The CDR3 nucleotides read TGTGCCAGCAGTTTAAGAACCGGGGAGCAGTTCTTC.